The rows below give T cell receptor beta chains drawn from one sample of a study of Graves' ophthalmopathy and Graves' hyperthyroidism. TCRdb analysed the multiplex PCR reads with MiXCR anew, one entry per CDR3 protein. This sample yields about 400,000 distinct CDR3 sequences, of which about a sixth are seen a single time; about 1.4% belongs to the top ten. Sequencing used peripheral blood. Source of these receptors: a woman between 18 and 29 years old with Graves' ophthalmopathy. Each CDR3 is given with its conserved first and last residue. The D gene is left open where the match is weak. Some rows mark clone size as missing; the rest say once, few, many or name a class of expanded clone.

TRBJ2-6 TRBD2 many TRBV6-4 CASRGLAGGLGANVLTF TGTGCCAGCAGAGGACTAGCGGGGGGGCTTGGGGCCAACGTCCTGACTTTC
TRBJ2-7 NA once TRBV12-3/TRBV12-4 CASSSREVGDTYEQYF TGTGCCAGCAGTTCCCGCGAAGTGGGGGACACCTACGAGCAGTACTTC
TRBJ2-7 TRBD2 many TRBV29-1 CSVRTSGRGEQYF TGCAGCGTTCGGACTAGCGGACGGGGCGAGCAGTACTTC
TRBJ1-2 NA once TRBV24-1 CATSRGNQGYGYTF TGTGCCACCAGCCGGGGAAACCAAGGCTATGGCTACACCTTC
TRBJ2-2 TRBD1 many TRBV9 CASSVGQGNTGELFF TGTGCCAGCAGCGTAGGACAGGGAAACACCGGGGAGCTGTTTTTT
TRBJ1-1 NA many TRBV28 CASTPFGGKAFF TGTGCCAGCACCCCTTTCGGGGGTAAGGCTTTCTTT
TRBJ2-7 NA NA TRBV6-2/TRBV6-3 CASSRGLAPSYEQYF TGTGCCAGCAGCCGAGGGCTAGCGCCCTCCTACGAGCAGTACTTC
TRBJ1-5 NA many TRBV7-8 CASSRSGNQPQHF TGTGCCAGCAGCCGCAGTGGTAATCAGCCCCAGCATTTT
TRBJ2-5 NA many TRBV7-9 CASSLARGQETQYF TGTGCCAGCAGCTTAGCTCGGGGCCAAGAGACCCAGTACTTC
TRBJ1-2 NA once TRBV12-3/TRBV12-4 CASSLRDRAPYGYTF TGTGCCAGCAGTTTACGGGACCGAGCCCCCTATGGCTACACCTTC
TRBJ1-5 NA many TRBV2 CASSGAGAANQPQHF TGTGCCAGCAGTGGGGCAGGGGCGGCCAATCAGCCCCAGCATTTT
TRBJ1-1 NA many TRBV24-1 CATSEPGGETEAFF TGTGCCACCAGTGAACCCGGAGGCGAGACTGAAGCTTTCTTT
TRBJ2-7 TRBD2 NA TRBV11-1 CASSPKGLAGISEQYF TGTGCCAGCAGCCCCAAGGGACTAGCGGGAATCTCCGAGCAGTACTTC
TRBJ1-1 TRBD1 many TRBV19 CASSMRRQGVTEAFF TGTGCCAGTAGTATGAGGCGACAGGGGGTCACTGAAGCTTTCTTT
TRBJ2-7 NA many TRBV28 CASSFSKMHF TGTGCCAGCAGTTTTTCGAAGATGCACTTC
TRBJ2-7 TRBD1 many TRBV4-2 CASRPEQGAYEQYF TGTGCCAGCAGGCCCGAACAGGGGGCCTACGAGCAGTACTTC
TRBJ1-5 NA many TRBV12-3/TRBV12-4 CASTLGGGGNQPQHF TGTGCCAGCACACTGGGAGGGGGAGGCAATCAGCCCCAGCATTTT
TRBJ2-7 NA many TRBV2 CASSPGRNLQDEQYF TGTGCCAGCAGTCCGGGACGGAACCTGCAGGACGAGCAGTACTTC
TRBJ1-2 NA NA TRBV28 CASSLYGTPRGGYTF TGTGCCAGCAGTTTATACGGGACCCCCCGGGGTGGCTACACCTTC
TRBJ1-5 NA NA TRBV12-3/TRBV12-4 CASSLESQVQPQHF TGTGCCAGCAGTTTAGAATCGCAGGTTCAGCCCCAGCATTTT
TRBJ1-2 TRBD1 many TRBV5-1 CASSLGTGVNGYTF TGCGCCAGCAGCTTAGGGACAGGGGTCAATGGCTACACCTTC
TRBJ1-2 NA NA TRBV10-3 CAISESLAGDGYTF TGTGCCATCAGTGAGTCCTTGGCAGGGGACGGCTACACCTTC
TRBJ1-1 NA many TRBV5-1 CASSIRGNGNTEAFF TGCGCCAGCAGCATAAGGGGAAATGGGAACACTGAAGCTTTCTTT
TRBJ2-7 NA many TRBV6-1 CASSERTPPKPF TGTGCCAGCAGTGAACGGACCCCACCAAAACCATTC
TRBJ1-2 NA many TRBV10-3 CAISESMGYNDGYTF TGTGCCATCAGTGAGTCGATGGGATACAATGATGGCTACACCTTC
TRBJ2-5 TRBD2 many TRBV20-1 CSTATSRIRETQYF TGCAGTACCGCGACTAGCAGGATTCGAGAGACCCAGTACTTC
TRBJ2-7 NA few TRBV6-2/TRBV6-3 CASSSRGRDGDYEQYF TGTGCCAGCAGTTCGCGCGGCCGGGACGGGGATTACGAGCAGTACTTC
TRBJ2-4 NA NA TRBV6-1 CASSEALAKNIQYF TGTGCCAGCAGTGAAGCCTTAGCCAAAAACATTCAGTACTTC
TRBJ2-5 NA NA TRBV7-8 CASSLRGAREETQYF TGTGCCAGCAGCTTACGTGGGGCCCGAGAAGAGACCCAGTACTTC
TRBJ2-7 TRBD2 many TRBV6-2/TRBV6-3 CASTRGGEVYEQYF TGTGCCAGCACCCGTGGGGGGGAGGTCTACGAGCAGTACTTC
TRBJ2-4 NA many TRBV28 CASRHVLAKNIQYF TGTGCCAGCAGACACGTTCTAGCCAAAAACATTCAGTACTTC
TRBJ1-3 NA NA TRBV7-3 CASSSHGGNTIYF TGTGCCAGCAGCTCACACGGCGGAAACACCATATATTTT
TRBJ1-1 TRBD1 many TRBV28 CASRFTGGGMNTEAFF TGTGCCAGCAGATTTACAGGGGGGGGTATGAACACTGAAGCTTTCTTT
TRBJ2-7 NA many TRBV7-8 CASSGGIPAYEQYF TGTGCCAGCAGTGGAGGGATCCCAGCCTACGAGCAGTACTTC
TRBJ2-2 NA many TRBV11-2 CASSIGTRFGGELFF TGTGCCAGCAGCATCGGGACTCGTTTCGGCGGGGAGCTGTTTTTT
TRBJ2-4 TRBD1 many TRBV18 CASSQNDRVAKNIQYF TGTGCCAGCTCACAAAACGACAGGGTTGCCAAAAACATTCAGTACTTC
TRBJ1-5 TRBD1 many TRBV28 CASRGSGTGTGSNQPQHF TGTGCCAGCAGAGGGTCCGGGACAGGGACGGGGAGCAATCAGCCCCAGCATTTT
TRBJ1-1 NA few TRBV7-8 CASSLVGEGYTEAFF TGTGCCAGCAGCTTAGTCGGGGAGGGGTACACTGAAGCTTTCTTT
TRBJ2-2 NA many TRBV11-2 CASSLGFGELFF TGTGCCAGCAGCTTAGGGTTCGGGGAGCTGTTTTTT
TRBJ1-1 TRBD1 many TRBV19 CASKGAPNTEAFF TGTGCCAGTAAGGGGGCGCCGAACACTGAAGCTTTCTTT
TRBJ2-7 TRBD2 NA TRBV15 CATSRDMASGNYEQYF TGTGCCACCAGCAGAGATATGGCTAGCGGGAACTACGAGCAGTACTTC
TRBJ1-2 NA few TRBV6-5 CASSYTAGQDGYTF TGTGCCAGCAGTTACACCGCCGGGCAGGATGGCTACACCTTC
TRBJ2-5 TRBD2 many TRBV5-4 CASSFSRGRQETQYF TGTGCCAGCAGCTTCTCGCGCGGGAGGCAAGAGACCCAGTACTTC
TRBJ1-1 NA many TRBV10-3 CAISDVEAGTNTEAFF TGTGCCATCAGTGACGTGGAGGCAGGGACGAACACTGAAGCTTTCTTT
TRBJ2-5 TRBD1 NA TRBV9 CASSIGQGEETQYF TGTGCCAGCAGCATCGGACAGGGTGAAGAGACCCAGTACTTC
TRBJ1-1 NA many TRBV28 CASRRVYTEAFF TGTGCCAGCAGGAGGGTTTACACTGAAGCTTTCTTT
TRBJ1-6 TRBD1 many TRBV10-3 CAISDRGPDSPLHF TGTGCCATCAGTGACAGGGGGCCTGATTCACCCCTCCACTTT
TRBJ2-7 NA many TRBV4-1 CASSQEGAREQYF TGCGCCAGCAGCCAAGAGGGGGCGCGGGAGCAGTACTTC
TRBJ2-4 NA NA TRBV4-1 CASRRVGGAKNIQYF TGCGCCAGCAGACGAGTCGGGGGAGCCAAAAACATTCAGTACTTC
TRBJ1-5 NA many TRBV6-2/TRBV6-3 CASNVGGGRRNQPQHF TGTGCCAGCAATGTGGGGGGGGGAAGACGCAATCAGCCCCAGCATTTT
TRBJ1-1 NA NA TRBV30 CAWSESLNTEAFF TGTGCCTGGAGTGAATCCCTAAACACTGAAGCTTTCTTT